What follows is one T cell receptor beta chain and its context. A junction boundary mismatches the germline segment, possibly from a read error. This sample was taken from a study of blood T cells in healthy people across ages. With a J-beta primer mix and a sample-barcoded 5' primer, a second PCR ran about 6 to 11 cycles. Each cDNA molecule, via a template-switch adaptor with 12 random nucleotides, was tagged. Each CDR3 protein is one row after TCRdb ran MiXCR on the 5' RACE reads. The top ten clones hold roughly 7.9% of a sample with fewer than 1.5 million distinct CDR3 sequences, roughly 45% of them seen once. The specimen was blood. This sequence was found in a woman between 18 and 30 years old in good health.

CDR3 in amino acids: CASSPRGDRVATGAFF. The CDR3 bases are TGTGCCAGCAGCCCCCGGGGGGACAGGGTGGCCACTGGAGCTTTCTTT. The V and J genes are TRBV7-8 and TRBJ1-1; 9 bases match TRBD1. The CDR3 is made up of 16 amino acids. Germline V lookup: CDR1 SGHVS, CDR2 FQNEAQ. Based on the CDR3 plus reference TRBV7-8 and TRBJ1-1, the full variable domain is GAGVSQSPRYKVAKRGQDVALRCDPISGHVSLFWYQQALGQGPEFLTYFQNEAQLDKSGLPSDRFFAERPEGSVSTLKIQRTQQEDSAVYLCASSPRGDRVATGAFFGQGTRLTVV.